This T cell receptor (beta chain) was observed in a study of blood T cell repertoires in COVID-19. Participant ages covered about 18 to 95 years across 20 to 30 US areas. Participant-reported clinical history was the basis for cohort assignment. Before being deemed recovered, Cohort 3 donors had two negative PCRs, clearance, or symptom resolution. Methods used by the authors: Estimation of nucleated cell counts relied on the amplification of reference gene primers. The data were produced by immunoSEQ multiplex PCR, yet TCRdb's version contains in-frame clones alone and is incomplete. That table supplies the V and J calls and clone size; D and trimming were determined from the DNA. The sample shows approximately 200,000 clones, around 81% of them seen only once. CDR3 length: 16 amino acids. V was cut by 2 bases and J by 5 bases, with 14 bases left in between. Germline lookup yields CDR1 SGHNT and CDR2 YYREEE (reference sequence).

The specimen was PBMCs or T cells enriched from blood (not recorded which). This chain joins TRBV5-4 and TRBJ1-6; D is possibly TRBD1 (6 bases). The receptor's source is a man aged 35-49 years who had recovered from COVID-19. As DNA, the CDR3 is TGTGCCAGCAGCTTCCCTACGGACAGAAATAATTCACCCCTCCACTTT. It translates to CASSFPTDRNNSPLHF. Looking up the rest from reference TRBV5-4 and TRBJ1-6 gives the full variable domain: ETGVTQSPTHLIKTRGQQVTLRCSSQSGHNTVSWYQQALGQGPQFIFQYYREEENGRGNFPPRFSGLQFPNYSSELNVNALELDDSALYLCASSFPTDRNNSPLHFGNGTRLTVT.